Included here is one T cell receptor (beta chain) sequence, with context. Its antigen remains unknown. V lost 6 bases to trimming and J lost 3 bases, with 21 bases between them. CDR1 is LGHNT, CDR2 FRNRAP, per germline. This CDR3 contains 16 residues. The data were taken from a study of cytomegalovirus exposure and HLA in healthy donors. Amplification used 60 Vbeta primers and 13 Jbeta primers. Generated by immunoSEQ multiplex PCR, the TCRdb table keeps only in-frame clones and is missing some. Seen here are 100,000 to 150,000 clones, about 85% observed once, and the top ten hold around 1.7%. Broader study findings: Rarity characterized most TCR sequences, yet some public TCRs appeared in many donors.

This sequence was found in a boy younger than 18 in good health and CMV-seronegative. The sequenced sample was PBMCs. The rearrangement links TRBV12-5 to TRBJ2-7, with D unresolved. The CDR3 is CASGTDILDSYYEQYF. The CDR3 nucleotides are TGTGCTAGTGGCACCGACATCTTGGATTCCTACTACGAGCAGTACTTC.